The clone carrying this T cell receptor beta chain came up many times. Its matching antigen is unknown. The data were taken from a study of neurological immune-mediated disorders. Findings of the study overall: None of the CDR3 amino acid sequences of expanded clones recurred across subjects, suggesting private repertoires in all groups.

MiXCR, applied by TCRdb to the 5' RACE reads, yields one record per CDR3 protein. The table lists 55,000 to 65,000 distinct CDR3 sequences, roughly 13% of them singletons. The CDR3 length is 13 residues. V lost 5 bases and J lost 12; bases outside the gene matches: 4. Germline CDR1 and CDR2: SGHTA and FQGTGA. J is TRBJ2-6 and V is TRBV7-3, with 10 bases identical to TRBD1. The sequence came from a woman aged 55-75 years with HTLV-1-associated myelopathy (HAM/TSP). Sample: PBMCs. The CDR3 spells CASSADRGGVLTF. CDR3 DNA sequence: TGTGCCAGCAGCGCGGACAGGGGGGGCGTCCTGACTTTC.